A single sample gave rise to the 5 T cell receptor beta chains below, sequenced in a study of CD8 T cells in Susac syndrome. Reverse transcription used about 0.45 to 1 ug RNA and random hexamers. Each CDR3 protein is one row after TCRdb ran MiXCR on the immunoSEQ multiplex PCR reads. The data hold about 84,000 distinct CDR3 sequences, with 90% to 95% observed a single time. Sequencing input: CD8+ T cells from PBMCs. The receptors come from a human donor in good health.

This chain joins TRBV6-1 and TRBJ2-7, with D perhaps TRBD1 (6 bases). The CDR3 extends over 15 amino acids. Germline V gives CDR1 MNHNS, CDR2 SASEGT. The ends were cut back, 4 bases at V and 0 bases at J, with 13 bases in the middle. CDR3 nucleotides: TGTGCCAGCAGTGCAGGGGCTCCCAGCTCCTACGAGCAGTACTTC. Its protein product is CASSAGAPSSYEQYF.

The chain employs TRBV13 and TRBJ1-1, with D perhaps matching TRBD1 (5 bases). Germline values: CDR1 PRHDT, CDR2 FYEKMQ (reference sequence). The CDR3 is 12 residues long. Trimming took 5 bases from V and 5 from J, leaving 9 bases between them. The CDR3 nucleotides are TGTGCCAGCAGCAAAGGGGTGACTGAAGCTTTCTTT. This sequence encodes CASSKGVTEAFF.

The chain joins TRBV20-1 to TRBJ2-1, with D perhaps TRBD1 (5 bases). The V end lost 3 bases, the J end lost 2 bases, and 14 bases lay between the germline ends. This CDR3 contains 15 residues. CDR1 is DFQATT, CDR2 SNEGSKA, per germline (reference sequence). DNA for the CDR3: TGCAGTGCTAGTACGCAGGGTATCGCCTACAATGAGCAGTTCTTC. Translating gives CSASTQGIAYNEQFF.

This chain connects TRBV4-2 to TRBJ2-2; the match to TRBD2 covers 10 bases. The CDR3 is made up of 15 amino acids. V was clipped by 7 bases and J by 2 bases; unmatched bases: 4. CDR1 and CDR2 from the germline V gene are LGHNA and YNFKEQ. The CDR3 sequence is CASKGLAVNTGELFF. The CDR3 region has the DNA TGTGCCAGCAAAGGACTAGCGGTTAACACCGGGGAGCTGTTTTTT.

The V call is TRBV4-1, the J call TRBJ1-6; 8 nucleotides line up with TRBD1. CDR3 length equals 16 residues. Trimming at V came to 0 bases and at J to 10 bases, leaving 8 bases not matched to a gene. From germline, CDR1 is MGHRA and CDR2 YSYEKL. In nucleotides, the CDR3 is TGCGCCAGCAGCCAAGATCCAGACAGGGGTTACTCACCCCTCCACTTT. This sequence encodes CASSQDPDRGYSPLHF.